This T cell receptor (beta chain) was profiled in a study of blood T cell repertoires in COVID-19. Repertoires were generated with immunoSEQ multiplex PCR, while TCRdb's copy carries only in-frame clones and drops some. The table includes around 420,000 clones, 70% to 90% detected once. Sequencing input: PBMCs or T cells enriched from blood (not recorded which). The TCR sequence derives from a woman in her forties with acute COVID-19.

CDR3 in amino acids: CASSPDSNQPQHF. The CDR3 bases are TGCGCCAGCAGCCCAGATAGCAATCAGCCCCAGCATTTT. The chain couples TRBV5-1 to TRBJ1-5; D ambiguous. This CDR3 comprises 13 residues. Looked up from germline, CDR1 is SGHRS and CDR2 is YFSETQ. Trimming cost V 4 bases and J 0 bases, with 5 bases left between them.